This is a list of T cell receptor beta chains from one sample in a study of T cells after yellow fever vaccination. TCRdb itself ran the 5' RACE reads through MiXCR, one entry per CDR3 protein. Found here are around 320,000 distinct CDR3 sequences, approximately 10% of them singletons; the top ten hold 3% to 3.5%. Sequenced material: CD4+ T cells sorted from PBMCs, taken 5 days after the yellow fever booster vaccination. These receptors came from a man between 18 and 35 years old who received the YFV17D yellow fever vaccine. The CDR3 runs from the conserved cysteine through the conserved F or W. A D gene is named only where the DNA matches it firmly. Where a row states a size, it is once, few, many or the class of an expanded clone; other rows omit it.

cdr3_aa: CASSLDGGAGTQYF; cdr3_nt: TGTGCCAGCAGCTTAGACGGCGGGGCGGGGACCCAGTACTTC; j_call: TRBJ2-5; d_call: .; v_call: TRBV7-2; clone_size: .
cdr3_aa: CASSRLRVYSNNEQFF; cdr3_nt: TGCGCCAGCAGCCGCCTCCGGGTCTACTCAAACAATGAGCAGTTCTTC; j_call: TRBJ2-1; d_call: .; v_call: TRBV4-1; clone_size: .
cdr3_aa: CTGGDALYGYTF; cdr3_nt: TGCACCGGCGGGGACGCCCTCTATGGCTACACCTTC; j_call: TRBJ1-2; d_call: .; v_call: TRBV20-1; clone_size: few
cdr3_aa: CASSSDLTGELFF; cdr3_nt: TGCGCCAGCAGCTCGGACTTGACCGGGGAGCTGTTTTTT; j_call: TRBJ2-2; d_call: .; v_call: TRBV5-1; clone_size: .
cdr3_aa: CASSPGTGTYNEQFF; cdr3_nt: TGCGCCAGCAGCCCCGGGACAGGGACCTACAATGAGCAGTTCTTC; j_call: TRBJ2-1; d_call: TRBD1; v_call: TRBV5-1; clone_size: many
cdr3_aa: CASSYLQGQMNTEAFF; cdr3_nt: TGTGCCAGCAGTTACCTCCAGGGGCAAATGAACACTGAAGCTTTCTTT; j_call: TRBJ1-1; d_call: .; v_call: TRBV6-2/TRBV6-3; clone_size: .
cdr3_aa: CASSPTTSYQNSGANVLTF; cdr3_nt: TGTGCCAGCAGCCCAACGACATCATACCAAAACTCTGGGGCCAACGTCCTGACTTTC; j_call: TRBJ2-6; d_call: .; v_call: TRBV9; clone_size: .
cdr3_aa: CASSSGQGLYQPQHF; cdr3_nt: TGTGCCAGCAGTTCCGGGCAGGGGTTATATCAGCCCCAGCATTTT; j_call: TRBJ1-5; d_call: .; v_call: TRBV12-3/TRBV12-4; clone_size: .
cdr3_aa: CASSLDYNNEQFF; cdr3_nt: TGTGCCAGCAGCTTGGACTACAACAATGAGCAGTTCTTC; j_call: TRBJ2-1; d_call: .; v_call: TRBV7-2; clone_size: many
cdr3_aa: CASSQAVTSGVTGELFF; cdr3_nt: TGTGCCAGCAGCCAAGCTGTGACTAGCGGGGTCACCGGGGAGCTGTTTTTT; j_call: TRBJ2-2; d_call: TRBD2; v_call: TRBV14; clone_size: many
cdr3_aa: CASSLGRPNEKLFF; cdr3_nt: TGTGCCAGCAGCTTGGGGAGGCCTAATGAAAAACTGTTTTTT; j_call: TRBJ1-4; d_call: .; v_call: TRBV5-4; clone_size: once
cdr3_aa: CASSLRTGPSGANVLTF; cdr3_nt: TGCGCCAGCAGCCTTAGGACAGGGCCCTCTGGGGCCAACGTCCTGACTTTC; j_call: TRBJ2-6; d_call: TRBD1; v_call: TRBV5-1; clone_size: many
cdr3_aa: CASNFQARETQYF; cdr3_nt: TGTGCCAGCAACTTCCAAGCCCGAGAGACCCAGTACTTC; j_call: TRBJ2-5; d_call: .; v_call: TRBV28; clone_size: many
cdr3_aa: CSARGAGAGQPQHF; cdr3_nt: TGCAGTGCTAGAGGGGCAGGGGCCGGCCAGCCCCAGCATTTT; j_call: TRBJ1-5; d_call: .; v_call: TRBV20-1; clone_size: .
cdr3_aa: CASSPRGTGGPGTDTQYF; cdr3_nt: TGTGCCAGCTCACCACGGGGAACCGGAGGGCCGGGGACAGATACGCAGTATTTT; j_call: TRBJ2-3; d_call: .; v_call: TRBV18; clone_size: .
cdr3_aa: CASHAGQGFSGANVLTF; cdr3_nt: TGTGCCTCACACGCGGGACAGGGTTTTTCTGGGGCCAACGTCCTGACTTTC; j_call: TRBJ2-6; d_call: TRBD1; v_call: TRBV12-3/TRBV12-4; clone_size: many
cdr3_aa: CASSSQAGLASDEQYF; cdr3_nt: TGTGCCAGCAGCTCACAAGCCGGACTAGCAAGCGACGAGCAGTACTTC; j_call: TRBJ2-7; d_call: TRBD2; v_call: TRBV7-2; clone_size: many
cdr3_aa: CASQLAGVEETQYF; cdr3_nt: TGTGCCAGCCAACTAGCGGGGGTTGAAGAGACCCAGTACTTC; j_call: TRBJ2-5; d_call: TRBD2; v_call: TRBV25-1; clone_size: .
cdr3_aa: CASSSSRGSSFRSYNEQFF; cdr3_nt: TGTGCCAGCAGTTCGTCCCGCGGATCTAGCTTCAGGTCCTACAATGAGCAGTTCTTC; j_call: TRBJ2-1; d_call: .; v_call: TRBV12-3/TRBV12-4; clone_size: few
cdr3_aa: CASSHPQGAHQPQHF; cdr3_nt: TGTGCCAGCAGCCACCCACAGGGGGCTCATCAGCCCCAGCATTTT; j_call: TRBJ1-5; d_call: TRBD1; v_call: TRBV7-2; clone_size: many
cdr3_aa: CASSQGSAGGSYEQYF; cdr3_nt: TGCGCCAGCAGCCAAGGGTCGGCGGGGGGGTCCTACGAGCAGTACTTC; j_call: TRBJ2-7; d_call: TRBD2; v_call: TRBV4-3; clone_size: few
cdr3_aa: CASSLRDRGTGELFF; cdr3_nt: TGTGCCAGCAGTCTCCGGGACAGGGGAACCGGGGAGCTGTTTTTT; j_call: TRBJ2-2; d_call: TRBD1; v_call: TRBV6-1; clone_size: .